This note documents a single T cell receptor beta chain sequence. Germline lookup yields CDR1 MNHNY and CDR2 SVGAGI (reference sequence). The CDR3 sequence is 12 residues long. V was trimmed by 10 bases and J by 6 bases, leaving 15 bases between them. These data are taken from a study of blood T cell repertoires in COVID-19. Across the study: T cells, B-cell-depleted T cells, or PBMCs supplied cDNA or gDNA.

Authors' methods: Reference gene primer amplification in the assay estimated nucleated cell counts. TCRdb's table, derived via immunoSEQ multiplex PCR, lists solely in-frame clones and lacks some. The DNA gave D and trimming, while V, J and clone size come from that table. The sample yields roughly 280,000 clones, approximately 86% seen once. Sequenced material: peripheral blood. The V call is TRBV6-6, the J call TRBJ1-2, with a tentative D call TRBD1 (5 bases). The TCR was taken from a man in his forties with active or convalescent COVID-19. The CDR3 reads CATDGGTHGYTF. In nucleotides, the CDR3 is TGTGCCACCGACGGAGGGACGCATGGCTACACCTTC.